The 19 T cell receptor beta chains below come from one sample, sequenced in a study of blood T cell repertoires in COVID-19. The protocol was immunoSEQ multiplex PCR, while the TCRdb copy is restricted to in-frame clones and leaves out a portion. The sample has about 180,000 clones, approximately 87% seen once. The sequenced sample consisted of peripheral blood. Source of these receptors: a man in his 70s with active or convalescent COVID-19.

The rearrangement uses TRBV28 and TRBJ2-7; 8 nucleotides align to TRBD1. Trimming cost V 7 bases and J 3 bases; bases outside gene matches: 5. The CDR3 is 13 residues long. Germline V gene data show CDR1 as MDHEN and CDR2 as SYDVKM. The chain's CDR3 is CASKGTGNYEQYF. CDR3 DNA: TGTGCCAGCAAGGGGACAGGCAACTACGAGCAGTACTTC.

J is TRBJ2-1 and V is TRBV19, with 12 bases identical to TRBD2. The CDR3 is 18 residues long. V lost 8 bases, J lost 0 bases, and 11 bases stayed unmatched. The germline CDR1 and CDR2 sequences are LNHDA and SQIVND (reference sequence). CDR3 region: CASRVSGLAGISYNEQFF. In DNA, the CDR3 is TGTGCCAGTCGGGTCTCCGGACTAGCGGGGATCTCCTACAATGAGCAGTTCTTC.

This clone was counted a few times. The chain employs TRBV3-1 (or the pseudogene TRBV3-2) and TRBJ1-1; the D gene is possibly TRBD1 (6 bases). The CDR3 is 17 amino acids. V shed 4 bases and J shed 4 bases, with 22 bases lying between them. Germline V gene lookup returns CDR1 LGHDT and CDR2 YNNKEL (reference sequence). The CDR3 here is CASSPGQLALVGTEAFF. For the CDR3, the DNA is TGTGCCAGCAGCCCGGGACAATTGGCTCTCGTCGGCACTGAAGCTTTCTTT.

This rearrangement joins TRBV30 to TRBJ2-6; 9 bases match TRBD1. With V trimmed by 5 bases and J by 3 bases, 2 bases remained unmatched. Germline V gene data show CDR1 as GTSNPN and CDR2 as SVGIG (reference sequence). The CDR3 contains 14 residues. In nucleotides, the CDR3 is TGTGCCTGGGACAGGGGGAGTGGGGCCAACGTCCTGACTTTC. Protein product: CAWDRGSGANVLTF.

V and J are TRBV19 and TRBJ2-6; D is ambiguous. The CDR3 sequence is 16 residues long. Germline CDR1 reads LNHDA; CDR2 reads SQIVND (reference sequence). With 1 base removed from V and 1 base from J, the gap between germline ends came to 8 bases. The CDR3 spells CASSIGRTSGANVLTF. DNA of the CDR3: TGTGCCAGTAGTATAGGCCGAACATCTGGGGCCAACGTCCTGACTTTC.

The genes are TRBV7-9 and TRBJ2-7; D is undetermined. Germline V CDR1 and CDR2: SEHNR, FQNEAQ (reference sequence). The CDR3 runs 11 residues. V lost 5 bases, J lost 4 bases, and 6 bases lay in between. The CDR3 region has the DNA TGTGCCAGCAGCCACTCGTACGAGCAGTACTTC. Its protein is CASSHSYEQYF.

The chain combines TRBV2 with TRBJ1-1; 7 nucleotides line up with TRBD1. J was trimmed by 6 bases and V by 6 bases; bases with no gene match: 10. The CDR3 sequence is 14 residues long. The germline V gene encodes CDR1 SNHLY and CDR2 FYNNEI. The CDR3 loop reads CASRPRDSSAEAFF. For the CDR3, the DNA is TGTGCCAGCAGGCCCCGGGACAGCTCCGCTGAAGCTTTCTTT.

CDR3 residues: CASSPVLAGGYNEQFF. In DNA, the CDR3 is TGTGCCAGCAGCCCGGTCCTAGCGGGAGGATACAATGAGCAGTTCTTC. The chain joins TRBV7-8 to TRBJ2-1, with 11 bases fitting TRBD2. V shed 5 bases and J 4 bases; nucleotides not matched to a gene: 7. Germline CDR1 is SGHVS and CDR2 is FQNEAQ. CDR3 length: 16 amino acids.

The CDR3 DNA reads as TGTGCCAGCAGCCCCTCGGGACTCGTCGTCTACGGCTACACCTTC. Translated, it gives CASSPSGLVVYGYTF. V and J are TRBV5-6 and TRBJ1-2; D is possibly TRBD1 (5 bases). Germline V gene lookup returns CDR1 SGHDT and CDR2 YYEEEE. The ends were cut back, 4 bases at V and 8 bases at J, with 21 bases in the middle. The length of the CDR3 is 15 residues.

V usage is TRBV3-1 (or the pseudogene TRBV3-2) and J usage is TRBJ2-7, with TRBD1 matching over 7 bases. Trimming took 4 bases from V and 1 from J; bases not matched to a gene: 7. The CDR3 covers 15 residues. The germline V gene has CDR1 LGHDT and CDR2 YNNKEL (reference sequence). The CDR3 loop reads CASSPAQTGSYEQYF. CDR3 coding DNA: TGTGCCAGCAGCCCGGCCCAGACAGGGTCCTACGAGCAGTACTTC.

This chain uses TRBV11-2 with TRBJ2-1; D gene unclear. V was trimmed by 2 bases and J by 0 bases, leaving 5 bases between them. The CDR3 spans 14 residues. Germline V lookup: CDR1 SGHAT, CDR2 FQNNGV. The DNA for the CDR3 is TGTGCCAGCAGCTTAAGCAACTCCTACAATGAGCAGTTCTTC. It codes for CASSLSNSYNEQFF.

This clone appeared a single time. The rearrangement links TRBV18 to TRBJ1-2; possibly TRBD1 for D (6 bases). Trimming removed 2 bases at V and 4 bases at J, with 14 bases between. Germline CDR1 reads KGHSH; CDR2 reads LQKENI. The CDR3 loop spans 15 amino acids. The CDR3 is CASSPTTGLGYGYTF. The CDR3 region has the DNA TGTGCCAGCTCACCAACGACAGGTTTGGGCTATGGCTACACCTTC.

This sequence joins TRBV7-9 and TRBJ1-6, with TRBD1 as a possible D gene (5 bases). Trimming took off 1 base at V and 9 bases at J, with 13 bases between the two ends. The CDR3 spans 15 residues. CDR1 SEHNR and CDR2 FQNEAQ come from the germline V gene (reference sequence). CDR3: CASSLGSGTGSPLHF. The CDR3 coding sequence is TGTGCCAGCAGCTTAGGGTCCGGGACTGGTTCACCCCTCCACTTT.

The genes are TRBV7-3 and TRBJ2-1, with 9 positions matching TRBD2. Unmatched junction bases numbered 6, after V lost 1 base and J lost 8 bases. Germline V gene data show CDR1 as SGHTA and CDR2 as FQGTGA. The CDR3 runs to 15 residues. As DNA, the CDR3 is TGTGCCAGCAGCTTAATAGCGGGAGTGAGCGATGAGCAGTTCTTC. Its translation: CASSLIAGVSDEQFF.

This chain joins TRBV28 and TRBJ1-2; D might be TRBD1 (5 bases). Trimming removed 7 bases from V and 2 bases from J, with 17 bases in between. Germline CDR1 is MDHEN and CDR2 is SYDVKM. The CDR3 is 15 amino acids. The DNA for the CDR3 is TGTGCCAGCATGGCCCGGACACCTAACAACTATGGCTACACCTTC. It codes for CASMARTPNNYGYTF.

V and J are TRBV19 and TRBJ1-1; TRBD1 aligns across 7 bases. Germline V CDR1 and CDR2: LNHDA, SQIVND (reference sequence). After removal of 11 bases from V and 2 bases from J, the junction contained 11 bases not matched to a gene. The CDR3 covers 14 residues. The CDR3 sequence is CASRQDRVNTEAFF. CDR3 DNA: TGTGCCTCTCGACAAGACAGGGTTAACACTGAAGCTTTCTTT.

The J gene is TRBJ1-1, the V gene TRBV9; 7 bases fit TRBD1. Germline V gene lookup returns CDR1 SGDLS and CDR2 YYNGEE. The V segment lost 4 bases and the J segment 9 bases; nucleotides outside the gene matches: 6. The CDR3 is 12 residues long. In DNA, the CDR3 is TGTGCCAGCAGCTCCGACAGGGATCAAGCTTTCTTT. Translating it yields CASSSDRDQAFF.

This chain joins TRBV18 and TRBJ2-5; possibly TRBD1 for D (6 bases). Per the germline V gene, CDR1 is KGHSH and CDR2 is LQKENI. V was cut by 3 bases and J by 4 bases, with 9 bases left in between. CDR3 length: 13 amino acids. CDR3: CASSPTGSETQYF. Here the CDR3 DNA reads TGTGCCAGCTCACCCACAGGGTCAGAGACCCAGTACTTC.

The V and J genes are TRBV7-9 and TRBJ2-7; D unclear. This CDR3 comprises 16 residues. Trimming removed 1 base from V and 3 bases from J, with 16 bases in between. Germline values: CDR1 SEHNR, CDR2 FQNEAQ (reference sequence). The CDR3 DNA reads TGTGCCAGCAGCTTAGTGACATCCCGATTGAACTACGAGCAGTACTTC. Its translation is CASSLVTSRLNYEQYF.